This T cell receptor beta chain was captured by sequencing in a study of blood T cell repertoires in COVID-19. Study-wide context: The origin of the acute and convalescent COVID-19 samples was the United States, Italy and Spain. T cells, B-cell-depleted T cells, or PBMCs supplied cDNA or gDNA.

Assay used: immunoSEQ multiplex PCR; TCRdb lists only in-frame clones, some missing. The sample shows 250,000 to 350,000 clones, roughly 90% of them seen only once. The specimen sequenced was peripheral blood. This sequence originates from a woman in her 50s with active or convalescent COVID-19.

The CDR3 DNA sequence: TGCGCCAGCAGCCACTTACTAGCGGGAGCGACCAATGAGCAGTTCTTC. Its translation is CASSHLLAGATNEQFF. This chain connects TRBV4-3 to TRBJ2-1, with 11 bases identical to TRBD2. V lost 3 bases, J lost 6 bases, and 7 bases stayed unmatched. From germline, CDR1 is LGHNA and CDR2 YSLEER. The CDR3 sequence is 16 residues long.